Sequencing of this T cell receptor (beta chain) was carried out in a study of cytomegalovirus exposure and HLA in healthy donors. Study-level information: An early data release held tens of millions of unique TCRs from HLA-typed donors.

The CDR3 is made up of 15 amino acids. Primers for the PCR totalled 60 Vbeta and 13 Jbeta. Authors' data handling: Counted up in a later analysis, unique TCR beta chains came to some 80 million, with around 10 million shared. Assay used: immunoSEQ multiplex PCR; TCRdb lists only in-frame clones, some missing. V, J and clone size were drawn from that table, and D and trimming were deduced from the DNA. The profile shows hundreds of thousands of clones, around 75% of them singletons. Study results and limitations: More clonal expansion characterized HLA-associated TCR beta chains than equally common others in a later analysis. Across all donors, roughly uniform sequencing depth was an assumption of the presence/absence analyses.

This clone has only one observation. As yet, its antigen is unknown. The clonotype was recovered from a woman aged 25 to 39 in good health and CMV-seronegative. The sequenced material came from PBMCs. The chain has TRBV21-1 and TRBJ1-5; no check of the table's D call, TRBD1, against the DNA was made. TRBV21-1 is listed as a pseudogene. The CDR3 region is CASSLDRGRNQPQHF. Written as DNA, the CDR3 is TGTGCCAGCAGCCTTGACAGGGGAAGAAATCAGCCCCAGCATTTT.